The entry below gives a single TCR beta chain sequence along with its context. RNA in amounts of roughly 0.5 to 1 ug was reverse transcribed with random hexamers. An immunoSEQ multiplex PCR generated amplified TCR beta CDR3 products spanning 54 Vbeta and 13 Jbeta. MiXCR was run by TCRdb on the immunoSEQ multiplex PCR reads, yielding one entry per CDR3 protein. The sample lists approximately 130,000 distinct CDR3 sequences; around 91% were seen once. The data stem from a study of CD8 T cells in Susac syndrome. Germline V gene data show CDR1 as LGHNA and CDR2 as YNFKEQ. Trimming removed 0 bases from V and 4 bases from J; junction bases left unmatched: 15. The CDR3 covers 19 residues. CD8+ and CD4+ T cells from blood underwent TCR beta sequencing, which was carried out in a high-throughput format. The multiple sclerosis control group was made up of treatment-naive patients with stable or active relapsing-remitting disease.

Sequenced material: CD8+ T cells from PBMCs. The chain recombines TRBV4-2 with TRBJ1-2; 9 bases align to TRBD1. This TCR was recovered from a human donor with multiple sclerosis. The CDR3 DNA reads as TGTGCCAGCAGCCAAGATCGGGCGGGACAGGGTTATCGCGGCTATGGCTACACCTTC. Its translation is CASSQDRAGQGYRGYGYTF.